What follows describes a single TCR beta chain. Germline trimming cut 4 bases from V and 0 bases from J; bases unmatched to any gene: 8. The CDR3 consists of 16 residues. Germline CDR1 and CDR2: SGHRS and YFSETQ. This entry comes from a study of beta chain features in type 1 diabetes. Expressed TCRB transcripts were sequenced, since all the RNA that had been isolated was reverse transcribed. Method: immunoSEQ multiplex PCR; TCRdb's copy keeps in-frame clones and lacks some. The sample records 400,000 to 550,000 clones, over 10% being singletons. The J gene is TRBJ2-7, the V gene TRBV5-1, with 9 positions matching TRBD1. The sequenced material came from naive CD4+ T cells from blood. The clonotype originates from a woman younger than 35 in good health. CDR3 residues: CASSAAGTGYSYEQYF. The CDR3 DNA is TGCGCCAGCAGCGCCGCCGGGACAGGGTACTCCTACGAGCAGTACTTC. Combining the CDR3 with reference TRBV5-1 and TRBJ2-7 gives the whole variable domain KAGVTQTPRYLIKTRGQQVTLSCSPISGHRSVSWYQQTPGQGLQFLFEYFSETQRNKGNFPGRFSGRQFSNSRSEMNVSTLELGDSALYLCASSAAGTGYSYEQYFGPGTRLTVT.